One sample yielded the 11 T cell receptor beta chains listed below, sequenced in a study of cytomegalovirus exposure and HLA in healthy donors. This PCR relied on a set of 60 Vbeta primers and 13 Jbeta primers. The method was immunoSEQ multiplex PCR; TCRdb's version includes in-frame clones alone and lacks a portion of them. This repertoire shows 100,000 to 150,000 clones, roughly 73% found once; its top ten account for more than 4.5%. Sequenced: PBMCs. The receptor set was obtained from a man in his sixties in good health and CMV-seropositive.

This clone occurred once. The chain is built from TRBV10-3 and TRBJ2-5; TRBD1 is a possible D gene (6 bases). The DNA end lines up better with TRBJ2-7; the J call may be wrong. Germline V lookup: CDR1 ENHRY, CDR2 SYGVKD. This CDR3 has 15 amino acids. DNA for the CDR3: TGTGCCATCAGTGATCGGGAACAGGGCTCCTACGAGCAGTACTTC. This encodes CAISDREQGSYEQYF.

The rearrangement links TRBV7-9 to TRBJ2-5; TRBD2 matches 8 bases. Germline V gene lookup returns CDR1 SEHNR and CDR2 FQNEAQ (reference sequence). The CDR3 spans 19 residues. J was trimmed by 4 bases and V by 3 bases; bases with no gene match: 19. CDR3 sequence: CASSFPGVGWSGGGETQYF. CDR3 DNA: TGTGCCAGCAGCTTTCCCGGAGTTGGCTGGAGCGGGGGCGGAGAGACCCAGTACTTC.

Only a few counts were recorded for this clone. One junction end disagrees with the germline gene, perhaps due to a read error. The chain couples TRBV5-5 to TRBJ2-7; 7 bases fit TRBD2. From germline, CDR1 is SGHKS and CDR2 YYEKEE (reference sequence). The CDR3 is 15 residues long. The chain's CDR3 is CASSFSLSSGYGQYF. The CDR3 DNA reads as TGTGCCAGCAGCTTCAGTCTTTCTAGCGGATACGGGCAGTACTTC. Using reference TRBV5-5 and TRBJ2-7 for the parts outside the CDR3, the full variable domain is DAGVTQSPTHLIKTRGQQVTLRCSPISGHKSVSWYQQVLGQGPQFIFQYYEKEERGRGNFPDRFSARQFPNYSSELNVNALLLGDSALYLCASSFSLSSGYGQYFGPGTRLTVT.

The rearrangement uses TRBV21-1 and TRBJ2-5; the table's D call of TRBD2 was not tested on the DNA. TRBV21-1 is assigned pseudogene status. The CDR3 totals 19 residues. CDR3 sequence: CASSVPQGLAGVLWETQYF. CDR3 nucleotide sequence: TGTGCCAGCAGCGTACCGCAGGGGCTAGCGGGGGTATTATGGGAGACCCAGTACTTC.

The chain couples TRBV2 to TRBJ2-3, with 12 bases lining up with TRBD2. Germline V gives CDR1 SNHLY, CDR2 FYNNEI. Trimming removed 7 bases from V and 0 bases from J; junction bases left unmatched: 5. The CDR3 has 16 amino acids. This CDR3 reads CASNGLAGPSTDTQYF. In DNA form, the CDR3 reads TGTGCCAGCAATGGACTAGCGGGGCCAAGCACAGATACGCAGTATTTT.

This clone was seen only once. This sequence joins TRBV19 and TRBJ2-1; 10 bases map to TRBD2. The CDR3 contains 15 residues. CDR1 and CDR2 from the germline V gene are LNHDA and SQIVND (reference sequence). J was trimmed by 4 bases and V by 6 bases; bases with no gene match: 6. The DNA of the CDR3 is TGTGCCAGTAGGTCCCTAGCGGGGGTATACAATGAGCAGTTCTTC. Amino acid sequence: CASRSLAGVYNEQFF.

This clone was recorded a few times. This sequence joins TRBV28 and TRBJ1-2, with D hard to call. This CDR3 is built from 13 residues. Germline CDR1 and CDR2: MDHEN and SYDVKM. V was trimmed by 3 bases and J by 4 bases, leaving 9 bases between them. CDR3 DNA: TGTGCCAGCAGTTTGGCGGCCACCTATGGCTACACCTTC. Translated: CASSLAATYGYTF.

The rearrangement links TRBV5-3 to TRBJ2-3; 14 bases align to TRBD2. TRBV5-3 is flagged as an ORF with uncertain function. Trimming took 0 bases from V and 2 from J; bases not matched to a gene: 8. The CDR3 totals 19 residues. The CDR3: CARSLGLAGGLVDTDTQYF. CDR3 sequence (DNA): TGTGCCAGAAGCTTGGGACTAGCGGGGGGGCTGGTGGACACAGATACGCAGTATTTT.

This clone was recorded only once. This chain joins TRBV4-1 and TRBJ2-5; D remains ambiguous. This CDR3 has 14 amino acids. Germline values: CDR1 MGHRA, CDR2 YSYEKL. Trimming removed 1 base from V and 2 bases from J, with 8 bases in between. The CDR3 nucleotides read TGCGCCAGCAGCCAAGGGCCCCGACAAGAGACCCAGTACTTC. Its translation is CASSQGPRQETQYF.

The chain uses TRBV4-2 and TRBJ2-5; TRBD2 matches 12 bases. Per germline, CDR1 LGHNA and CDR2 YNFKEQ. After removal of 3 bases from V and 2 bases from J, the junction contained 7 bases not matched to a gene. The CDR3 is 17 residues long. CDR3 loop: CASSHEPTSGGQETQYF. CDR3 sequence (DNA): TGTGCCAGCAGCCACGAACCCACTAGCGGGGGGCAAGAGACCCAGTACTTC.

The rearrangement links TRBV2 to TRBJ2-5; tentative D call: TRBD1 (6 bases). The CDR3 loop spans 13 amino acids. With 2 bases removed from V and 6 bases from J, the gap between germline ends came to 10 bases. CDR1 SNHLY and CDR2 FYNNEI come from the germline V gene. The CDR3 sequence is CASSETGYQTQYF. The CDR3 DNA reads as TGTGCCAGCAGTGAAACAGGGTATCAGACCCAGTACTTC.